The 24 T cell receptor beta chains below were found in one sample sequenced in a study of graft-versus-host responses after intestinal transplantation. Only in-frame clones appear in the TCRdb table, and some are missing; sequencing was by immunoSEQ multiplex PCR. This table holds tens of thousands of clones, around 90% found once. Which antigens these TCRs recognize remains unknown. Source: unstimulated CD4+ T cells sorted from spleen or lymph node cells, taken before transplant. The source is a human donor who was the organ donor for an intestinal transplant.

This chain links TRBV11-1 with TRBJ1-4; D ambiguous. The germline V gene has CDR1 SGHAT and CDR2 FQDESV (reference sequence). Trimming cost V 2 bases and J 7 bases, with 5 bases left between them. The CDR3 loop spans 12 amino acids. The CDR3 sequence: CASSLHSEKLFF. Written as DNA, the CDR3 is TGTGCCAGCAGCTTACACAGTGAAAAACTGTTTTTT.

The sample holds one count of this clone. The chain carries TRBV9 and TRBJ1-5; D might be TRBD1 (5 bases). This CDR3 comprises 13 residues. Trimming pared 3 bases from V and 3 bases from J, leaving 7 bases between. Germline V lookup: CDR1 SGDLS, CDR2 YYNGEE. The CDR3 coding sequence is TGTGCCAGCAGCGAGGGGAACAATCAGCCCCAGCATTTT. The encoded protein is CASSEGNNQPQHF.

This clone was seen a single time. V is TRBV28 and J is TRBJ2-2, with D perhaps matching TRBD1 (5 bases). Per the germline V gene, CDR1 is MDHEN and CDR2 is SYDVKM. This CDR3 comprises 17 residues. The V end was cut by 2 bases, the J end by 4 bases, with 17 bases between. CDR3 sequence: CASSLKGFGGPTGELFF. The CDR3 nucleotides are TGTGCCAGCAGTTTAAAGGGGTTCGGCGGACCCACCGGGGAGCTGTTTTTT.

V is TRBV19 and J is TRBJ2-7; 7 bases agree with TRBD1. In germline, CDR1 is LNHDA, CDR2 SQIVND (reference sequence). After removal of 5 bases from V and 4 bases from J, the junction contained 5 bases not matched to a gene. The CDR3 extends over 13 amino acids. CDR3 region: CASSPSDRYEQYF. CDR3 in DNA: TGTGCCAGTAGTCCCTCGGACAGGTACGAGCAGTACTTC.

This sequence joins TRBV5-4 and TRBJ1-1; D gene uncertain. The CDR3 sequence is 13 residues long. The ends were cut back, 7 bases at V and 6 bases at J, with 16 bases in the middle. CDR1 and CDR2 from the germline V gene are SGHNT and YYREEE (reference sequence). The CDR3 coding sequence is TGTGCCAGCCGCTCGGACGCAAGAGCTGAAGCTTTCTTT. This gives the protein CASRSDARAEAFF.

This chain uses TRBV19 with TRBJ1-5; D not certain. Per the germline V gene, CDR1 is LNHDA and CDR2 is SQIVND (reference sequence). CDR3 size: 15 residues. Trimming shortened V by 0 bases and J by 0 bases, and 6 bases separated the two germline ends. For the CDR3, the DNA is TGTGCCAGTAGTATAGATGGGGATAGCAATCAGCCCCAGCATTTT. Translation gives CASSIDGDSNQPQHF.

The chain has TRBV10-3 and TRBJ1-1; no firm D call. V was clipped by 0 bases and J by 1 base, with 12 bases between them. Germline V CDR1 and CDR2: ENHRY, SYGVKD. The length of the CDR3 is 16 residues. CDR3 coding DNA: TGTGCCATCAGTGAGTCGAAGGGCCAGACGAACACTGAAGCTTTCTTT. This encodes CAISESKGQTNTEAFF.

The chain couples TRBV7-3 to TRBJ2-2; 11 bases map to TRBD2. The CDR3 sequence is 18 residues long. From germline, CDR1 is SGHTA and CDR2 FQGTGA. V was clipped by 5 bases and J by 0 bases; unmatched bases: 8. The CDR3 DNA is TGTGCCAGCAGCACGGGGGTAGCGGGAGGGCCGAACACCGGGGAGCTGTTTTTT. It encodes CASSTGVAGGPNTGELFF.

This rearrangement joins TRBV6-1 to TRBJ2-6; no firm D call. The CDR3 length is 13 residues. CDR1 and CDR2 (germline): MNHNS, SASEGT. The V gene lost 8 bases and the J gene lost 0 bases, with 5 bases spanning the gap. The CDR3 region has the DNA TGTGCCAGCCAGGCCTCTGGGGCCAACGTCCTGACTTTC. It codes for CASQASGANVLTF.

The rearrangement joins TRBV9 to TRBJ1-3; 8 nucleotides agree with TRBD1. The CDR3 is 14 amino acids. The germline CDR1 and CDR2 sequences are SGDLS and YYNGEE. V shed 4 bases and J 7 bases; nucleotides not matched to a gene: 7. In DNA, the CDR3 is TGTGCCAGCAGCCCAGGACAGGGATGGAACACCATATATTTT. It encodes CASSPGQGWNTIYF.

This clone was seen a handful of times. The rearrangement uses TRBV5-1 and TRBJ1-4; D gene ambiguous. CDR3 length equals 13 residues. CDR1 is SGHRS, CDR2 YFSETQ, per germline. V dropped 3 bases and J dropped 6 bases, with 9 bases sitting between them. The CDR3 coding sequence is TGCGCCAGCAGCTACGACATCGATGAAAAACTGTTTTTT. It encodes CASSYDIDEKLFF.

This chain joins TRBV27 and TRBJ2-1, with 8 bases aligning to TRBD2. V lost 5 bases to trimming and J lost 7 bases; unmatched junction nucleotides: 10. The CDR3 contains 15 residues. Germline-derived CDR1 and CDR2 are MNHEY and SMNVEV (reference sequence). Written as DNA, the CDR3 is TGTGCCAGCAGTCCGGTAGCGGGATCGAATAATGAGCAGTTCTTC. Translating gives CASSPVAGSNNEQFF.

This chain links TRBV28 with TRBJ2-5, with a weak D call TRBD1 (5 bases). The CDR3 is 12 amino acids. CDR1 and CDR2 (germline): MDHEN, SYDVKM. V gave up 8 bases and J gave up 3 bases, with 10 bases separating them. The CDR3 coding sequence is TGTGCCAGCTGGGGCAGCAAAGAGACCCAGTACTTC. This sequence encodes CASWGSKETQYF.

The CDR3, as DNA: TGTGCCAGCAGCTTAGATACTATAGCGGGAGGATCCTACGAGCAGTACTTC. Encoded protein: CASSLDTIAGGSYEQYF. The chain combines TRBV11-2 with TRBJ2-7; 10 bases match TRBD2. The V and J ends lost 0 bases and 1 base, in that order; junction bases with no gene match: 6. The CDR3 extends over 17 amino acids. Germline V gene data show CDR1 as SGHAT and CDR2 as FQNNGV.

This clone showed up just once. J is TRBJ2-2 and V is TRBV4-2; D is possibly TRBD2 (5 bases). Trimming stripped 1 base from V and 6 bases from J, with 12 bases between. This CDR3 region has 15 residues. Germline-derived CDR1 and CDR2 are LGHNA and YNFKEQ. CDR3 coding DNA: TGTGCCAGCAGCCAAGTGGAGGATGTCTCCGGGGAGCTGTTTTTT. It encodes CASSQVEDVSGELFF.

The chain couples TRBV2 to TRBJ2-7, with 10 bases that match TRBD1. The V gene's germline CDR1 is SNHLY and CDR2 FYNNEI. The CDR3 is 14 amino acids. V was clipped by 5 bases and J by 6 bases; unmatched bases: 7. CDR3 residues: CASSSGTGVLEQYF. As DNA, the CDR3 is TGTGCCAGCAGTTCCGGGACAGGGGTCCTCGAGCAGTACTTC. The variable domain in full, with the rest retrieved from reference TRBV2 and TRBJ2-7, is EPEVTQTPSHQVTQMGQEVILRCVPISNHLYFYWYRQILGQKVEFLVSFYNNEISEKSEIFDDQFSVERPDGSNFTLKIRSTKLEDSAMYFCASSSGTGVLEQYFGPGTRLTVT.

The V call is TRBV25-1, the J call TRBJ1-3; 7 bases line up with TRBD1. With 4 bases clipped from V and 1 base from J, the junction kept 1 base outside the gene matches. CDR3 length: 14 amino acids. CDR1 MGHDK and CDR2 SYGVNS come from the germline V gene. The CDR3 bases are TGTGCCAGCAGTGCAGGGGGTTCTGGAAACACCATATATTTT. Amino acids: CASSAGGSGNTIYF.

The chain has TRBV7-2 and TRBJ2-3; D tentatively reads TRBD1 or TRBD2 (5 bases each). The CDR3 spans 15 residues. The germline gives CDR1 SGHTA, CDR2 FQGNSA. V was trimmed by 2 bases and J by 1 base, leaving 10 bases between them. The CDR3 reads CASSLSGPRTDTQYF. The CDR3 nucleotides read TGTGCCAGCAGCTTATCGGGACCCCGCACAGATACGCAGTATTTT.

This sequence joins TRBV28 and TRBJ1-3; 9 positions agree with TRBD1. With V trimmed by 5 bases and J by 3 bases, 2 bases remained unmatched. CDR1 is MDHEN, CDR2 SYDVKM, per germline. This CDR3 is 14 amino acids long. As DNA, the CDR3 is TGTGCCAGCAGTACAGGGGGCGTTGGAAACACCATATATTTT. Residues: CASSTGGVGNTIYF. The variable domain in full, with the rest retrieved from reference TRBV28 and TRBJ1-3, is DVKVTQSSRYLVKRTGEKVFLECVQDMDHENMFWYRQDPGLGLRLIYFSYDVKMKEKGDIPEGYSVSREKKERFSLILESASTNQTSMYLCASSTGGVGNTIYFGEGSWLTVV.

The chain links TRBV7-9 to TRBJ2-1; 15 nucleotides agree with TRBD2. This CDR3 has 17 residues. The germline CDR1 and CDR2 sequences are SEHNR and FQNEAQ (reference sequence). The V gene end was trimmed by 2 bases and the J gene end by 7 bases; junction bases not matched to a gene: 6. The CDR3 sequence: CASSLPGLAGGPNEQFF. CDR3 nucleotides: TGTGCCAGCAGCTTACCCGGACTAGCGGGAGGGCCAAATGAGCAGTTCTTC.

The rearrangement links TRBV5-5 to TRBJ1-5; TRBD1 is a possible D gene (6 bases). Trimming cost V 2 bases and J 7 bases, with 13 bases left between them. This CDR3 is 14 amino acids long. The germline V gene has CDR1 SGHKS and CDR2 YYEKEE (reference sequence). The CDR3 reads CASSFEGGGQPQHF. The CDR3 DNA is TGTGCCAGCAGCTTCGAAGGGGGAGGCCAGCCCCAGCATTTT.

This chain's CDR3 is CASSPQAVGNTEAFF. DNA for the CDR3: TGTGCCAGTTCCCCCCAAGCCGTGGGGAACACTGAAGCTTTCTTT. This rearrangement joins TRBV28 to TRBJ1-1; D is undetermined. Germline loops: CDR1 MDHEN, CDR2 SYDVKM. The CDR3 spans 15 residues. V was cut by 9 bases and J by 1 base, with 18 bases left in between.

V gene TRBV5-1 combines with J gene TRBJ1-5; D call uncertain. Per germline, CDR1 SGHRS and CDR2 YFSETQ. The CDR3 is 15 residues long. V was clipped by 0 bases and J by 1 base, with 8 bases between them. CDR3 sequence: CASSLGGSSNQPQHF. The CDR3 region has the DNA TGCGCCAGCAGCTTGGGAGGGTCAAGCAATCAGCCCCAGCATTTT.

The gene calls are TRBV28 and TRBJ2-2; 12 positions match TRBD2. V lost 8 bases, J lost 3 bases, and 1 base stayed unmatched. The CDR3 runs 14 residues. Germline loops: CDR1 MDHEN, CDR2 SYDVKM. The CDR3 DNA sequence: TGTGCCAGCCGGACTAGCGGGGACACCGGGGAGCTGTTTTTT. Its translation: CASRTSGDTGELFF.